The present TCR beta chain was sequenced within a study of immune evolution from preneoplasia to lung adenocarcinoma. Study-wide background: HLA loss of heterozygosity: approximately 7.5% AIS, around 16% MIA, about 32% ADC, none AAH. Regarding the study as a whole: Clonality was highest in normal lung, lower in later-stage lesions apparently.

Patient tissue came from resections in Japan or China, 2014–2017. This clone was counted once. Its antigen is not known. Profiling relied on immunoSEQ multiplex PCR, and the TCRdb table lists in-frame clones only, not all of them. This sample carries 4,000 to 6,000 clones, roughly four fifths of them seen once, and the ten largest clones take approximately 6.6%. The receptor was derived from a person aged 50 to 70 with lung adenocarcinoma. The sample consisted of FFPE minimally invasive lung adenocarcinoma tissue.

CDR3 DNA: TGCGCCAGCAGCTTGGACGGGGGGGCCCCCTACAATGAGCAGTTCTTC. It encodes CASSLDGGAPYNEQFF. The chain is built from TRBV5-1 and TRBJ2-1; 8 bases align to TRBD2. The CDR3 extends over 16 amino acids. The germline gives CDR1 SGHRS, CDR2 YFSETQ. V was pared by 0 bases and J by 2 bases, with 4 bases of the junction left unmatched.